The 30 T cell receptor beta chains below were found in one sample sequenced in a study of T cell repertoires in cytomegalovirus infection. These receptors lack a known antigen. TCRdb re-derived calls from the reads in MiXCR, one entry per CDR3 protein. The sample lists some 920,000 distinct CDR3 sequences, 31% occurring once. Source: cultured CD8+ T cells from PBMCs, taken from culture after CMV antigen stimulation. Every receptor here comes from a human donor in good health (CMV status not recorded). Some clones in this sample may be carry-over from other donors' samples.

This clonotype appeared a single time. Because the CDR3 is missing its conserved closing phenylalanine or tryptophan, this is likely a read error. CDR3 sequence reads: CASSWESTRSTDTQYL. The DNA for the CDR3 is TGTGCCAGCAGTTGGGAATCGACTCGTAGCACAGATACGCAGTATTTA. The rearrangement links TRBV6-2 or TRBV6-3 to TRBJ2-3, with D unresolved. CDR1 is MNHEY, CDR2 SVGEGT, per germline. The CDR3 spans 16 residues. Trimming took off 4 bases at V and 0 bases at J, with 14 bases between the two ends.

This chain joins TRBV6-2 or TRBV6-3 and TRBJ1-5; no clear D gene. V was clipped by 3 bases and J by 6 bases, with 15 bases between them. Germline V lookup: CDR1 MNHEY, CDR2 SVGEGT. The CDR3 consists of 15 residues. In nucleotides, the CDR3 is TGTGCCAGCAGTTATTCCGGGAACGAGGGTCAGCCCCAGCATTTT. It is translated as CASSYSGNEGQPQHF.

J is TRBJ2-1 and V is TRBV4-1; 8 bases align to TRBD2. Germline V gene sequence: CDR1 MGHRA, CDR2 YSYEKL. V lost 2 bases, J lost 4 bases, and 4 bases stayed unmatched. This CDR3 is 15 amino acids long. DNA of the CDR3: TGCGCCAGCAGCCAACAGCGGGGGAGATACAATGAGCAGTTCTTC. Translating gives CASSQQRGRYNEQFF.

To note about this clonotype: At one boundary the junction diverges from the germline segment, which might be a read error. V is TRBV5-1 and J is TRBJ2-5; tentatively, D is TRBD2 (6 bases). This CDR3 has 14 amino acids. CDR1 is SGHRS and CDR2 is YFSETQ in the germline V gene. The DNA for the CDR3 is TGCGCCGGCAGCCCCCCGACTAGATCGAAGACCCAGTACTTC. It translates to CAGSPPTRSKTQYF.

Only a few counts were recorded for this clonotype. The V call is TRBV7-6, the J call TRBJ1-1; 8 bases map to TRBD1. The CDR3 is made up of 15 amino acids. Germline V gives CDR1 SGHVS, CDR2 FNYEAQ. V lost 5 bases and J lost 4; bases outside the gene matches: 9. As DNA, the CDR3 is TGTGCCAGCAGCCGACCGGACAGGGCGAGCACTGAAGCTTTCTTT. It encodes CASSRPDRASTEAFF.

This clonotype appeared a few times. The J gene is TRBJ1-1, the V gene TRBV5-6; possible D gene TRBD1, 6 bases. The V end lost 4 bases, the J end lost 6 bases, and 13 bases lay between the germline ends. The CDR3 spans 13 residues. CDR1 and CDR2 from the germline V gene are SGHDT and YYEEEE. The CDR3, as DNA: TGTGCCAGCAGCACGGGCCCAGGGGCTGAAGCTTTCTTT. Translating gives CASSTGPGAEAFF.

Only a few counts were recorded for this clonotype. The chain is built from TRBV3-1 and TRBJ2-6, with TRBD2 identical over 12 bases. V gave up 1 base and J gave up 4 bases; unmatched junction bases: 5. Per germline, CDR1 LGHDT and CDR2 YNNKEL (reference sequence). The CDR3 extends over 18 amino acids. As DNA, the CDR3 is TGTGCCAGCAGCCAAGTAACTAGCGGGGGGTACGGGGCCAACGTCCTGACTTTC. It specifies CASSQVTSGGYGANVLTF.

V usage is TRBV28 and J usage is TRBJ2-5, with D perhaps TRBD2 (6 bases). Between the trimmed V and J ends, which lost 8 bases and 1 base, there was a span of 14 bases. This CDR3 comprises 14 residues. Germline V gene sequence: CDR1 MDHEN, CDR2 SYDVKM. CDR3 loop: CASAKGLVQETQYF. CDR3 sequence (DNA): TGTGCCAGCGCGAAGGGACTTGTCCAAGAGACCCAGTACTTC. The variable domain in full, completed from reference TRBV28 and TRBJ2-5, reads DVKVTQSSRYLVKRTGEKVFLECVQDMDHENMFWYRQDPGLGLRLIYFSYDVKMKEKGDIPEGYSVSREKKERFSLILESASTNQTSMYLCASAKGLVQETQYFGPGTRLLVL.

A few counts support this clonotype. CDR3 sequence: CASGEGRRDTQYF. DNA for the CDR3: TGTGCTAGCGGAGAGGGCCGTCGAGATACGCAGTATTTT. The genes are TRBV7-7 and TRBJ2-3; weak D call: TRBD2 (6 bases). CDR1 SSHAT and CDR2 FNYEAQ come from the germline V gene (reference sequence). The CDR3 runs to 13 residues.

The genes are TRBV20-1 and TRBJ2-1; TRBD2 is a possible D gene (6 bases). The CDR3 covers 10 residues. Germline CDR1 DFQATT, CDR2 SNEGSKA (reference sequence). The ends were cut back, 6 bases at V and 15 bases at J, with 15 bases in the middle. CDR3 loop: CSAGGTPLFF. The DNA of the CDR3 is TGCAGTGCCGGCGGGACTCCCCTGTTCTTC.

V is TRBV19 and J is TRBJ1-1; TRBD1 agrees at 9 bases. Trimming removed 10 bases from V and 6 bases from J; junction bases left unmatched: 12. The germline V gene encodes CDR1 LNHDA and CDR2 SQIVND (reference sequence). The CDR3 contains 14 residues. The CDR3 region is CAIQKQGAAAEAFF. CDR3 sequence (DNA): TGTGCCATACAAAAACAGGGGGCTGCGGCTGAAGCTTTCTTT.

The chain is built from TRBV7-6 and TRBJ2-7; D might be TRBD1 (6 bases). CDR1 is SGHVS and CDR2 is FNYEAQ in the germline V gene. This CDR3 contains 14 residues. V shed 5 bases and J shed 5 bases, with 16 bases lying between them. CDR3 sequence: CASSPGQTFHEQYF. CDR3 nucleotides: TGTGCCAGCAGCCCTGGACAGACCTTCCACGAGCAGTACTTC.

V usage is TRBV28 and J usage is TRBJ2-1; tentatively, D is TRBD2 (5 bases). This CDR3 has 16 amino acids. Germline lookup yields CDR1 MDHEN and CDR2 SYDVKM. V dropped 8 bases and J dropped 4 bases, with 21 bases sitting between them. The CDR3, as DNA: TGTGCCAGCTCGGGAAGCCGGAACAGATTATACAATGAGCAGTTCTTC. Amino acid sequence: CASSGSRNRLYNEQFF.

This clonotype was observed many times. The J gene is TRBJ2-3, the V gene TRBV7-9; D is unresolved. This CDR3 region has 12 residues. Per germline, CDR1 SEHNR and CDR2 FQNEAQ (reference sequence). Trimming took off 5 bases at V and 4 bases at J, with 7 bases between the two ends. The CDR3 DNA sequence: TGTGCCAGCAGCCCTTATGCAGATACGCAGTATTTT. Translated: CASSPYADTQYF.

This clonotype was picked up a small number of times. The chain combines TRBV27 with TRBJ1-5; a weak D match, TRBD1 (6 bases). Germline CDR1 reads MNHEY; CDR2 reads SMNVEV (reference sequence). This CDR3 is built from 17 residues. Trimming left V 6 bases short and J 1 base short, with 19 bases between. CDR3 bases: TGTGCCAGCAGGGGGACATTCTCCTTCCTAAGCAATCAGCCCCAGCATTTT. Protein product: CASRGTFSFLSNQPQHF.

This clonotype turned up a few times. This chain uses TRBV15 with TRBJ1-3; D possibly corresponds to TRBD1 (5 bases). V was shortened by 2 bases and J by 0 bases, with 11 bases between the two germline ends. Germline V CDR1 and CDR2: LNHNV, YYDKDF (reference sequence). This CDR3 contains 16 residues. The CDR3 region is CATSRSPGPSGNTIYF. CDR3 nucleotide sequence: TGTGCCACCAGCAGATCTCCGGGACCCTCTGGAAACACCATATATTTT.

CDR3 in DNA: TGTGCCAGCAGTTTATTCCCGGGACAGTACACTGAAGCTTTCTTT. Its protein is CASSLFPGQYTEAFF. The chain recombines TRBV28 with TRBJ1-1; TRBD1 aligns across 7 bases. CDR3 length: 15 residues. Germline V gene data show CDR1 as MDHEN and CDR2 as SYDVKM. V lost 1 base to trimming and J lost 3 bases; unmatched junction nucleotides: 5.

The chain links TRBV20-1 to TRBJ1-3; D possibly corresponds to TRBD1 (5 bases). Germline lookup yields CDR1 DFQATT and CDR2 SNEGSKA (reference sequence). CDR3 length: 14 amino acids. V was cut by 3 bases and J by 0 bases, with 9 bases left in between. The DNA for the CDR3 is TGCAGTGCTAGGGAGACAGTCTCTGGAAACACCATATATTTT. The encoded protein is CSARETVSGNTIYF.

The chain joins TRBV7-9 to TRBJ1-1; D unclear. CDR3 length equals 12 residues. The germline gives CDR1 SEHNR, CDR2 FQNEAQ (reference sequence). Between the trimmed V and J ends, which lost 3 bases and 9 bases, there was a span of 11 bases. The CDR3 is CASSLGSRQAFF. In DNA, the CDR3 is TGTGCCAGCAGCTTGGGGAGCAGACAAGCTTTCTTT.

This clonotype was recorded a few times. V gene TRBV11-2 combines with J gene TRBJ2-5; possible D gene TRBD2, 6 bases. V was cut by 5 bases and J by 1 base, with 17 bases left in between. In germline, CDR1 is SGHAT, CDR2 FQNNGV. The CDR3 covers 16 residues. The CDR3: CASSPAWGVPQETQYF. The CDR3 bases are TGTGCCAGCAGCCCCGCATGGGGGGTCCCCCAAGAGACCCAGTACTTC.

CDR3 protein: CASRETGASTEAFF. DNA for the CDR3: TGTGCCAGCAGGGAGACAGGGGCCAGCACTGAAGCTTTCTTT. The chain recombines TRBV2 with TRBJ1-1; TRBD1 matches 8 bases. V lost 6 bases, J lost 4 bases, and 7 bases stayed unmatched. The germline CDR1 and CDR2 sequences are SNHLY and FYNNEI. This CDR3 contains 14 residues. The full variable domain, rest sourced from reference TRBV2 and TRBJ1-1, is EPEVTQTPSHQVTQMGQEVILRCVPISNHLYFYWYRQILGQKVEFLVSFYNNEISEKSEIFDDQFSVERPDGSNFTLKIRSTKLEDSAMYFCASRETGASTEAFFGQGTRLTVV.

The chain links TRBV7-8 to TRBJ1-3; 10 bases line up with TRBD1. CDR3 length equals 17 residues. Per germline, CDR1 SGHVS and CDR2 FQNEAQ. J was trimmed by 4 bases and V by 3 bases; bases with no gene match: 9. This chain's CDR3 is CASSFRPGQGLGNTIYF. The DNA for the CDR3 is TGTGCCAGCAGCTTTCGCCCGGGACAGGGGCTGGGAAACACCATATATTTT.

V and J are TRBV11-3 and TRBJ2-7; D uncertain. V was clipped by 3 bases and J by 6 bases, with 12 bases between them. The germline V gene encodes CDR1 SGHNT and CDR2 YENEEA. The CDR3 extends over 13 amino acids. DNA for the CDR3: TGTGCCAGCAGCTTTACGGAGCTAGGCGAGCAGTACTTC. Translating it yields CASSFTELGEQYF.

This clonotype was observed a few times. The chain has TRBV6-5 and TRBJ1-2, with unresolved D. The ends were cut back, 0 bases at V and 2 bases at J, with 7 bases in the middle. Germline assignment: CDR1 MNHEY and CDR2 SVGAGI. CDR3 length: 14 amino acids. The CDR3 DNA reads TGTGCCAGCAGTTACTCGCCAGTCAACTATGGCTACACCTTC. Translated: CASSYSPVNYGYTF.

This clonotype has more than one count but fewer than ten. The rearrangement uses TRBV9 and TRBJ1-2; D call uncertain. The CDR3 consists of 10 residues. Trimming pared 3 bases from V and 6 bases from J, leaving 3 bases between. Germline V gene data show CDR1 as SGDLS and CDR2 as YYNGEE. The CDR3 DNA reads as TGTGCCAGCAGCGAGAATGGCTACACCTTC. This encodes CASSENGYTF.

The rearrangement joins TRBV7-2 to TRBJ2-7; D is uncertain. Germline CDR1 reads SGHTA; CDR2 reads FQGNSA. The CDR3 sequence is 15 residues long. The V end was cut by 1 base, the J end by 5 bases, with 15 bases between. The CDR3, as DNA: TGTGCCAGCAGCTTAGTAGTGACACCACCGCACGAGCAGTACTTC. Its protein product is CASSLVVTPPHEQYF.

In its sample, this clonotype was seen a few times. The chain uses TRBV4-1 and TRBJ2-7; 8 nucleotides line up with TRBD1. V lost 1 base to trimming and J lost 1 base; unmatched junction nucleotides: 3. The V gene's germline CDR1 is MGHRA and CDR2 YSYEKL. The CDR3 covers 15 residues. The DNA for the CDR3 is TGCGCCAGCAGCCAAGGGACAGGGAATTCCTACGAGCAGTACTTC. Translation gives CASSQGTGNSYEQYF.

The chain uses TRBV27 and TRBJ1-2, with D hard to call. V shed 5 bases and J shed 4 bases, with 17 bases lying between them. The length of the CDR3 is 15 residues. Germline loops: CDR1 MNHEY, CDR2 SMNVEV (reference sequence). The CDR3 spells CASSPLGSVSYGYTF. CDR3 DNA sequence: TGTGCCAGCAGTCCCCTGGGTTCGGTGTCCTATGGCTACACCTTC.

A word on this clonotype: A much larger clone differs by one base, so this may be a read error. The genes are TRBV4-3 and TRBJ2-5, with 9 bases identical to TRBD2. The CDR3 is made up of 17 amino acids. Germline lookup yields CDR1 LGHNA and CDR2 YSLEER. CDR3 DNA sequence: TGCGCCAGCAGCCAAGGAATACGGACTAGCGACCAAGAGACCCGGTACTTC. It specifies CASSQGIRTSDQETRYF.

A few counts support this clonotype. This chain uses TRBV27 with TRBJ2-3; 8 nucleotides align to TRBD2. V lost 8 bases, J lost 4 bases, and 8 bases stayed unmatched. This CDR3 has 14 residues. Germline V gene lookup returns CDR1 MNHEY and CDR2 SMNVEV (reference sequence). The CDR3 reads CASWRGAHPDTQYF. The CDR3 nucleotides are TGTGCCAGCTGGCGGGGGGCCCATCCAGATACGCAGTATTTT.